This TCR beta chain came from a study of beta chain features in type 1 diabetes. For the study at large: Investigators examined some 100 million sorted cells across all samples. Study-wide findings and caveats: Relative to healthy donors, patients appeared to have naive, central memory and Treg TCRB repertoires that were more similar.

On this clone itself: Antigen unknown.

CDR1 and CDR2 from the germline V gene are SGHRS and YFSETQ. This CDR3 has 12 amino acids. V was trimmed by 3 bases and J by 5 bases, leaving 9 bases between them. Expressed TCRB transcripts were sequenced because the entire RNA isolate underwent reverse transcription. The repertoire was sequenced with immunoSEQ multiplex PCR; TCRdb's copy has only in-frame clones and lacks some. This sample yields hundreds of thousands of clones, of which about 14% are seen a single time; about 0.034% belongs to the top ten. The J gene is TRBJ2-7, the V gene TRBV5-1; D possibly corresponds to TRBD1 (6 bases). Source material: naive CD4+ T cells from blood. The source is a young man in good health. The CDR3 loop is CASSSTGNEQYF. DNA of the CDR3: TGCGCCAGCAGCTCGACAGGAAACGAGCAGTACTTC.